Each of the 8 T cell receptor beta chains below was sequenced from the same sample in a study of monozygotic twins with inflammatory bowel disease. No DNA is given; TCRdb re-called the 5' RACE reads and lists each CDR3 protein once. Its listing shows about 210,000 distinct CDR3 sequences. Material: blood. These receptor sequences come from a human donor with ulcerative colitis or Crohn's disease, or a healthy co-twin of an affected twin (not recorded which).

The V and J genes are TRBV20-1 and TRBJ2-3; TCRdb picks TRBD2, but there is no DNA to check that call. This CDR3 is built from 15 residues. Looked up from germline, CDR1 is DFQATT and CDR2 is SNEGSKA (reference sequence). The CDR3 region is CSARDSGGGTDTQYF.

The chain links TRBV12-3 or TRBV12-4 to TRBJ2-1; TCRdb returns TRBD2, unconfirmable since there is no DNA. The CDR3 contains 14 residues. The CDR3 protein is CASSARTSGGGQFF.

The chain has TRBV7-8 and TRBJ1-1; no DNA is available, so the TRBD1 call from TCRdb remains unchecked. Germline CDR1 is SGHVS and CDR2 is FQNEAQ. The CDR3 runs 15 residues. The CDR3 sequence: CASSQTGQGYTEAFF. The full variable domain, in which reference TRBV7-8 and TRBJ1-1 provide the parts outside the CDR3, is GAGVSQSPRYKVAKRGQDVALRCDPISGHVSLFWYQQALGQGPEFLTYFQNEAQLDKSGLPSDRFFAERPEGSVSTLKIQRTQQEDSAVYLCASSQTGQGYTEAFFGQGTRLTVV.

V and J are TRBV28 and TRBJ2-1; the TCRdb D gene call, TRBD2, has no DNA to confirm it. CDR1 and CDR2 (germline): MDHEN, SYDVKM. The CDR3 contains 13 residues. The CDR3 is CAGSEGGNNEQFF.

The chain links TRBV5-1 to TRBJ2-5. The length of the CDR3 is 12 residues. Germline CDR1 SGHRS, CDR2 YFSETQ. CDR3 sequence reads: CASSRDLETQYF.

V is TRBV7-2 and J is TRBJ2-7; TCRdb lists TRBD1, though no DNA is available to test this call. Germline CDR1 is SGHTA and CDR2 is FQGNSA. CDR3 length equals 14 residues. The CDR3 loop reads CASSLPGGLLEQYF.

This chain uses TRBV20-1 with TRBJ1-1; the TCRdb D gene call, TRBD1, has no DNA to confirm it. The CDR3 is 17 amino acids. Germline assignment: CDR1 DFQATT and CDR2 SNEGSKA (reference sequence). The CDR3 loop reads CSAYDPTDRAMNTEAFF.

The genes are TRBV20-1 and TRBJ2-7; no DNA is available, so the TRBD2 call from TCRdb remains unchecked. The length of the CDR3 is 13 residues. CDR1 DFQATT and CDR2 SNEGSKA come from the germline V gene (reference sequence). This CDR3 is CSASTAGVYEQYF.